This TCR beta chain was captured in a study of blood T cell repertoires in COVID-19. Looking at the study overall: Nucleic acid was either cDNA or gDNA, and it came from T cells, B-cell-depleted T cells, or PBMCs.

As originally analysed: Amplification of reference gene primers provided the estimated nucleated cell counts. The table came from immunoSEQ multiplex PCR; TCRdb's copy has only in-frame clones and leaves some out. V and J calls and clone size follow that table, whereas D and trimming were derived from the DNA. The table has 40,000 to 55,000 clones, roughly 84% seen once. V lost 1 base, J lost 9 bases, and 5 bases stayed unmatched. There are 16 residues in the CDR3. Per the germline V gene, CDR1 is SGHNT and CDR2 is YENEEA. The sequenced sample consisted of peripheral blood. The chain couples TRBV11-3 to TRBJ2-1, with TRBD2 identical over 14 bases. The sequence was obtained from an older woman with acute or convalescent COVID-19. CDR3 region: CASSLGGGLAGGEQFF. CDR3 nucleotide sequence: TGTGCCAGCAGCTTAGGGGGTGGACTAGCGGGAGGTGAGCAGTTCTTC.